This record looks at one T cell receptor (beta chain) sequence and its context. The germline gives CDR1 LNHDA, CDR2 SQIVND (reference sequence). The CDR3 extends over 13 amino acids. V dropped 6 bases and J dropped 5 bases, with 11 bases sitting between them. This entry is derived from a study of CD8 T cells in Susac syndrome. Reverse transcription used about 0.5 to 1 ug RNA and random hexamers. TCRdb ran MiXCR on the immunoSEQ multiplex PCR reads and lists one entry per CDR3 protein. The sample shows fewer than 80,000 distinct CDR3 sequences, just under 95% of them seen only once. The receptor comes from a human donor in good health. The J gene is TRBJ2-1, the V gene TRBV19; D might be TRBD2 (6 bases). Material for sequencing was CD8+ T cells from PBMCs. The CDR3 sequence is CASREGPNNEQFF. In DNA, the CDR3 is TGTGCCAGTAGGGAGGGGCCTAACAATGAGCAGTTCTTC.